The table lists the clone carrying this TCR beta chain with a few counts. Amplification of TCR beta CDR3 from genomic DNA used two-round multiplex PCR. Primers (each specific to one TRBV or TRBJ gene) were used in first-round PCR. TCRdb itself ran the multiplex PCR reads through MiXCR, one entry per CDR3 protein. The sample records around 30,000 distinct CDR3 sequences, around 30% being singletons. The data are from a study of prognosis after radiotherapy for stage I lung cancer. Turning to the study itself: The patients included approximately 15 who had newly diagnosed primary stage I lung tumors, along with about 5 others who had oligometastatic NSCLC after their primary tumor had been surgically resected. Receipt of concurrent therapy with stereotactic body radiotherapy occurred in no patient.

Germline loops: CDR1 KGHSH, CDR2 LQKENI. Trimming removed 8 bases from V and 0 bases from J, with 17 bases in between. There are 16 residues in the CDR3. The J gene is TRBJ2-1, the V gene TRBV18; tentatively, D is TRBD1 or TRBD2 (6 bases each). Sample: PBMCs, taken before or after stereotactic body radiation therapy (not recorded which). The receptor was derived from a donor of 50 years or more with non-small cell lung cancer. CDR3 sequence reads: CASTGGATSSYNEQFF. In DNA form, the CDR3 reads TGTGCCAGCACCGGGGGCGCAACGAGCTCCTACAATGAGCAGTTCTTC.